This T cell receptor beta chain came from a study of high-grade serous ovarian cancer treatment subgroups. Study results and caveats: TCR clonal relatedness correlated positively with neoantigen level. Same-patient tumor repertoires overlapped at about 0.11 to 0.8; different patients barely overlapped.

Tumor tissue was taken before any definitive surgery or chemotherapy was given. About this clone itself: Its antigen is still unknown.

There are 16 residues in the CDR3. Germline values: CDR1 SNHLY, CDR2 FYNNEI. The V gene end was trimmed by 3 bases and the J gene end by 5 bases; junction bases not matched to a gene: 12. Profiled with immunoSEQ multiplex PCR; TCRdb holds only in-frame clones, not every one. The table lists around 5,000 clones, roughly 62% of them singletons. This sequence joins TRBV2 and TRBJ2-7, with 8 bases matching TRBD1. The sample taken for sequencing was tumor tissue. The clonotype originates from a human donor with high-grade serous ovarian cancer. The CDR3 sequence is CASSDSITGGWDEQYF. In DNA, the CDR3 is TGTGCCAGCAGTGATAGTATCACAGGGGGTTGGGACGAGCAGTACTTC.